The present T cell receptor beta chain was sequenced within a study of T cell repertoires in cytomegalovirus infection. The CDR3 covers 12 residues. TCRdb passed the reads through MiXCR, listing each CDR3 protein once. Among 750,000 to 900,000 distinct CDR3 sequences, around 29% were seen once, and the ten largest hold less than 15%. This clonotype came up a few times. Its antigen remains unidentified. One end of the junction fails to match germline, which may point to a read error. This TCR was sampled from a human donor in good health (CMV status not recorded). Some clones in this sample may be carry-over from other donors' samples. J is TRBJ1-3 and V is TRBV12-3 or TRBV12-4; maybe TRBD1 (5 bases). The sequencing used cultured CD8+ T cells from PBMCs, collected from culture after CMV antigen stimulation. CDR3 loop: CASSPGGAQQHF. CDR3 bases: TGTGCCAGCAGTCCTGGTGGGGCACAGCAACATTTT.